A selection of T cell receptor beta chains follows, all from one sample in a study of persistence of HIV-infected CD4 T cells. No antigen has been assigned to these receptors. Method: immunoSEQ multiplex PCR; TCRdb's copy keeps in-frame clones and lacks some. Altogether 25,000 to 35,000 clones are present, approximately 66% being singletons, with the ten largest covering roughly 1.5%. The sequences come from CD4+ T cells sorted from PBMCs after roughly 18-hour stimulation, collected from a patient who received antiretroviral therapy. The receptors shown here come from an adult man with HIV who was CMV-seropositive. The CDR3 runs from the conserved cysteine through the conserved F or W. Each record gives: V gene, clone size, D gene, CDR3 protein. The D gene is left open where the match is weak. Size is stated for part of the rows, as once, few or many counts, or as a class when the clone is expanded.

v_gene: TRBV7-9; abundance: NA; d_gene: NA; CDR3aa: CASSLALGATNEKLFF
v_gene: TRBV30; abundance: NA; d_gene: TRBD1; CDR3aa: CAWSSTGLSNQPQHF
v_gene: TRBV7-8; abundance: NA; d_gene: NA; CDR3aa: CASSLVPGANTGELFF
v_gene: TRBV7-2; abundance: NA; d_gene: TRBD2; CDR3aa: CASSLASGNTDTQYF
v_gene: TRBV11-2; abundance: NA; d_gene: NA; CDR3aa: CASSDDWFTEAFF
v_gene: TRBV5-5; abundance: NA; d_gene: NA; CDR3aa: CASSLGGTGANVLTF
v_gene: TRBV2; abundance: NA; d_gene: TRBD1; CDR3aa: CASSARTGEAFF
v_gene: TRBV28; abundance: NA; d_gene: NA; CDR3aa: CASSLAQIYGYTF
v_gene: TRBV18; abundance: NA; d_gene: NA; CDR3aa: CASSPGESSDTQYF
v_gene: TRBV10-1; abundance: NA; d_gene: NA; CDR3aa: CASSSQGNQPQHF
v_gene: TRBV28; abundance: NA; d_gene: NA; CDR3aa: CASSPGGGSTEAFF
v_gene: TRBV18; abundance: NA; d_gene: NA; CDR3aa: CASSLDRSSYNEQFF
v_gene: TRBV2; abundance: NA; d_gene: NA; CDR3aa: CASSARQNTEAFF
v_gene: TRBV6-6; abundance: once; d_gene: TRBD1; CDR3aa: CASSSTDRGGNQPQHF
v_gene: TRBV6-5; abundance: NA; d_gene: TRBD1; CDR3aa: CAGGDRGDSYEQYF
v_gene: TRBV15; abundance: NA; d_gene: TRBD1; CDR3aa: CATSTGTGGRVDTQYF
v_gene: TRBV9; abundance: NA; d_gene: NA; CDR3aa: CASSVGRPYNEQFF
v_gene: TRBV10-1; abundance: NA; d_gene: NA; CDR3aa: CASSESQTRTASRAFF
v_gene: TRBV25-1; abundance: NA; d_gene: TRBD2; CDR3aa: CASSEYSGGAYEQYF
v_gene: TRBV2; abundance: NA; d_gene: TRBD1; CDR3aa: CASSKQGALRTEAFF
v_gene: TRBV9; abundance: few; d_gene: NA; CDR3aa: CASSVGGPSYNEQFF
v_gene: TRBV6-5; abundance: NA; d_gene: TRBD1; CDR3aa: CASMRDRGRYEQYF
v_gene: TRBV29-1; abundance: few; d_gene: NA; CDR3aa: CSGRTGTSTDTQYF
v_gene: TRBV4-1; abundance: NA; d_gene: NA; CDR3aa: CASSQDLGRSIGLNTDTQYF
v_gene: TRBV24-1; abundance: few; d_gene: TRBD1; CDR3aa: CATRDRGLEEQFF
v_gene: TRBV5-1; abundance: NA; d_gene: TRBD2; CDR3aa: CASSTGLAGGRIDTQYF
v_gene: TRBV30; abundance: NA; d_gene: NA; CDR3aa: CGGTEQYF
v_gene: TRBV7-3; abundance: NA; d_gene: NA; CDR3aa: CASSLQGPYEQYF